This entry is about one TCR beta chain. The same CDR3 is also encoded by other DNA sequences in this sample. Naive CD8 isolation took CD45RO-negative cells positively selected for CCR7 and excluded terminally differentiated effector memory CD45RA+ cells. Generated by immunoSEQ multiplex PCR, the TCRdb table keeps only in-frame clones and is missing some. This table holds about 1,900,000 clones, approximately 94% found once. The entry originates in a study of shared clonotypes between healthy human individuals. Looked up from germline, CDR1 is MGHRA and CDR2 is YSYEKL. This CDR3 spans 15 amino acids. Trimming removed 4 bases from V and 3 bases from J; junction bases left unmatched: 5.

This receptor was obtained from a man younger than 35 in good health. The V gene is TRBV4-1, the J gene TRBJ2-7; TRBD2 matches at 11 bases. The sequencing input was naive CD8+ T cells sorted from blood. This CDR3 reads CASSLRLAGLYEQYF. CDR3 sequence (DNA): TGCGCCAGCAGCCTTCGACTAGCGGGGCTCTACGAGCAGTACTTC.